The entry below describes one T cell receptor beta chain. This clone came up once. Its antigen has not been determined. Within one base of it there is no much larger clone, and no base qualities were kept. The library was generated by the immunoSEQ multiplex PCR assay. For the multiplex PCR, a mixture combining 60 forward primers for TCR Vbeta segments and 13 reverse primers for TCR Jbeta segments was used. The CDR3 region of rearranged TCR beta genes was amplified from genomic DNA by a multiplex PCR assay. The Illumina HiSeq System was used to sequence the amplified TCR beta libraries as 87-base-pair reads. The authors' analysis ran thus. A later analysis tallied around 82 million unique TCR beta chains across the 660 or so repertoires, and approximately 9.9 million of those chains were shared by two or more donors. A nearest-neighbor algorithm error-corrected the raw reads and collapsed the reads into unique sequences, merging closely related sequences to remove PCR and sequencing errors. Alignment of CDR3 sequences to IMGT reference sequences was used to assign V, D and J gene segments. For a sequence to be retained, at least a six-nucleotide match to both a V gene segment and a J gene segment was required. A rearrangement was called productive if the CDR3 had no stop codons and remained in frame with V and J, and every other rearrangement was called non-productive. CDR3 was defined according to IMGT convention as the region running from the second conserved V-encoded cysteine to the conserved J-encoded phenylalanine. The earlier analysis of roughly 590 of the donors excluded sequences that lacked an unambiguous match to a single V gene segment. An earlier analysis of 587 of the donors called V segments functional above 56.7% productive rearrangements and segregating when the between-donor standard deviation exceeded 5%. A statistical classification framework was built for diagnosing cytomegalovirus status from the catalog of TCR beta chain sequences. A later analysis assigned V and J genes by comparing TCR nucleotide sequences with IMGT/GENE-DB human TR gene sequences. In a later analysis, CDR3 sequences and most-parsimonious VDJ recombination scenarios were assigned using the TCRdist pipeline. In a later analysis, each TCR beta chain was defined by its CDR3 amino acid sequence together with its V-gene family, and reads without a unique V-gene family were excluded. A later analysis removed several hundred highly shared, low-generation-probability nucleotide sequences to deal with suspected cross-contamination and a sequencing artifact. In a later analysis, a clonal expansion index was calculated for each public chain from normalized within-repertoire ranks of inferred template counts. In a later analysis, generation probabilities were computed with a VDJ recombination model fitted to out-of-frame rearrangements, and the resulting probabilities were checked against IGoR. Hypergeometric tests were used in a later analysis to score TCR-TCR, TCR-HLA and TCR-CMV co-occurrence, with a repertoire-size bias correction applied to the TCR pairs. A later analysis estimated false discovery rates by permuting HLA or CMV assignments 20 times. In a later analysis, co-occurring TCRs were grouped with DBSCAN, and TCRdist sequence similarity was added when clustering was performed within HLA-allele-positive subsets. Repertoires with fewer than 30,000 or more than 120,000 public chains, plus five repertoires with anomalous nucleotide sharing, were excluded from co-occurrence clustering. In TCRdb, the immuneACCESS table is reduced to in-frame sequences with V and J assigned. These tables do not hold every clone; where another copy was compared, an unresolved V gene accounts for under half, and the others remain unexplained. D and trimming come from the DNA, and the V and J calls and clone size come from that table. For this sample the table gives about 130,000 clones, of which just under 85% were detected only once. The top ten constitute approximately 3% of the sample.

The cohort was made up of 500 to 850 healthy bone marrow donors. All cohort members were sampled while nominally healthy, although unrecorded immune exposures were likely present. The donor tested CMV seronegative and was one of the 352 seronegative cohort members. A peripheral blood sample was collected from each donor, and TCR beta sequencing was performed on peripheral blood mononuclear cells. The Qiagen DNeasy Blood Extraction Kit was used to extract genomic DNA from the blood cell samples. The CDR3 covers 15 residues, taking in both the cysteine and the valine. The read is trimmed to its CDR3 DNA, 45 bases read in frame from base 1. Relative to germline, V is missing 6 bases and J is missing 0 bases, with 5 bases of the junction outside any gene match. From a lookup of the germline V gene, CDR1 and CDR2 are KGHSH and LQKENI. The entry originates in a study of cytomegalovirus exposure and HLA in healthy donors (dated by TCRdb to 2015 to 2018). Study-wide context: An earlier analysis of 550 to 700 of the donors reported roughly 300 Gb of sequence data and some 120 million unique TCR beta sequences from 190 million or so T cells. To decide whether each TCR beta V gene segment behaved as functional or pseudogenic, an earlier analysis of 587 of the donors relied on high-throughput TCR beta sequencing. On average, 235,054 unique TCR beta nucleotide sequences were sequenced per donor among 350 to 400 genotyped donors of the cohort, with roughly 18% of those sequences being non-productive. Of the 300 to 500 genotyped donors, 70% to 90% were placed in the genetic ancestry cluster associated with self-reported Caucasian donors. Because of strong linkage in the cohort, roughly 5 DR-DQ haplotypes were treated as single units for association and clustering. Roughly 320 gigabases of sequencing data and around 88 million unique TCR sequences made up an early release that covered several hundred HLA-typed donors. In the later analysis, no new phenotypic data were used to find candidate immune exposures; instead, reliance was placed on TCR beta sequences and their occurrence across donors. The aim of the study was to test whether cataloging public T cell receptors could identify signatures of past pathogen exposure. All discovery cohort repertoires had been generated on a single sequencing platform. Class I and class II HLA loci were covered by the typing at four-digit resolution. The number of donors typed differed by locus, with roughly 620-640 for A, B, C, DRB1 and DQB1, 522 for DQA1, about 610 for DPA1, and roughly 450 for DPB1. The study combined high-throughput TCR immunosequencing, statistical association of individual TCRs with disease status, and machine learning to predict cytomegalovirus infection status. A later genetic analysis took genome-wide SNP genotypes for about three fifths of the 666 donors and used that subset as a discovery cohort. Donor age, sex, ethnicity and CMV serostatus were compiled alongside the repertoire data. Besides the first cohort of around 700 subjects, a separate validation cohort made up of over a hundred different subjects was used. The T cell repertoires of roughly 660 subjects were profiled by immunosequencing and related to cytomegalovirus serostatus. A later analysis re-analyzed previously published TCR beta repertoires from 650 to 800 donors and added high-resolution HLA genotyping to study TCR occurrence patterns.

On the study overall, not on this receptor specifically: When HLA alleles, especially DR and DQ, strongly co-occurred, TCR associations were difficult to assign to individual alleles. In the study, some 180 TCR beta chains were listed as associated with cytomegalovirus. Because the 87-base-pair reads could not distinguish some IMGT-functional V segments, including TRBV6-2 and TRBV6-3, those segments were excluded. The earlier analysis of about 600 of the donors excluded around 17 rarely observed V segments, including chromosome 9 orphons, because counts were too low. V-gene and J-gene trimming of TCR beta chains was associated with a missense DCLRE1C variant in a later genetic analysis, and the association was replicated in an independent cohort. Roughly uniform sequencing depth across donors was assumed in presence/absence analyses, although this assumption may not hold. HLA typing was unavailable for some donors at each locus, so association tests used only the typed subset. In an earlier analysis of 587 of the donors, most TCR beta V segments appeared in productive rearrangements about 87% or about 30% of the time, broadly matching IMGT annotations. The cohort was sequenced for TCR beta chains only, and without alpha or paired-chain data the features that could be detected were limited. In a later genetic analysis, fewer N-insertions in productive TCRs were reported among donors in an Asian-associated ancestry cluster than the approximately 710-donor mean. The sequencing pipeline was judged likely to have produced a cluster of highly shared sequence variants as a technical artifact. According to a later analysis, most CMV-associated TCR beta chains appeared to be HLA-restricted, and the HLA associations seemed to be driven largely by CMV exposure. In vitro tests confirmed that a few of the cytomegalovirus-associated TCR beta chains recognize cytomegalovirus antigens. A later analysis found that TCR association rates varied across HLA loci, with DRB1 alleles showing the most associated TCRs and HLA-C alleles the fewest. The classifier was reported to diagnose cytomegalovirus status with high specificity and sensitivity in both the original and validation cohorts. Linkage disequilibrium might explain the correlated functional status among segregating V segments, but an unknown experimental factor could not be excluded. A further reported finding was that TCR beta sequences accurately predicted the HLA-A and HLA-B alleles for most subjects in the first cohort. Most TCR sequences were seen in very few donors, while some public TCRs were found in many individuals. Several of the top co-occurrence clusters appeared to be linked to parvovirus B19, influenza, CMV and Epstein-Barr virus, according to a later analysis. At a false discovery rate of 0.05, a later analysis linked around 17,000 TCR beta sequences to specific HLA alleles. In a later analysis, HLA-associated TCR beta chains showed more clonal expansion and lower generation probabilities than non-associated chains that were equally common. For the cohort, immune exposure information was limited to CMV serostatus. It was suggested by the authors that the approach could potentially be generalized to other disease states and immunological phenotypes.

This TCR was recovered from a boy between 2 and 10 years old in good health and CMV-seronegative. Sequencing was done on a sample of PBMCs. Recombination linked TRBV18 to TRBJ2-7, with 10 bases in between that match TRBD2. The DNA sequence is TGTGCCAGCTCCCTATCTAGCGGGGGCTCCTACGAGCAGTACGTC. Translated, this is CASSLSSGGSYEQYV.